This T cell receptor (beta chain) was recovered during a study of siplizumab effects on memory and regulatory T cells. Some 100,000 TCR templates were measured in each sample. The repertoire was sequenced with immunoSEQ multiplex PCR; TCRdb's copy has only in-frame clones and lacks some. Found here are just over 60,000 clones, 70% to 80% of them singletons; the top ten hold about 0.41%. Study conclusions and caveats: With siplizumab, mappable alloreactive CD4+ clones averaged roughly 64% Treg-derived, versus approximately 29% in controls.

As for this clone: Its antigen is unidentified.

Germline assignment: CDR1 SGHDT and CDR2 YYEEEE. The CDR3 is 15 residues long. Between the trimmed V and J ends, which lost 4 bases and 8 bases, there was a span of 16 bases. The V and J genes are TRBV5-6 and TRBJ1-6, with D perhaps TRBD1 (6 bases). The TCR originated in a human donor in good health. What was sequenced was memory CD4+ T cells sorted from blood. The CDR3 DNA sequence: TGTGCCAGCAGCCTCGAGAGGGGGGCTTATTCACCCCTCCACTTT. It codes for CASSLERGAYSPLHF.